These 32 T cell receptor beta chains originate from one sample sequenced in a study of T cell responses to AZD1222 COVID-19 vaccine. Some clones are missing from TCRdb's copy, which holds only in-frame ones; the method was immunoSEQ multiplex PCR. The table shows some 96,000 clones, with around 89% occurring only once. The starting material was peripheral blood, obtained on day 0 of AZD1222 vaccination. These receptors came from an adult in good health.

The genes are TRBV9 and TRBJ1-1; no definite D call. V lost 2 bases to trimming and J lost 1 base, with 6 bases between them. CDR3 length equals 13 residues. Germline assignment: CDR1 SGDLS and CDR2 YYNGEE. The CDR3 is CASSVGPNTEAFF. Written as DNA, the CDR3 is TGTGCCAGCAGCGTGGGTCCGAACACTGAAGCTTTCTTT.

CDR3 sequence reads: CASSLWGNQPQHF. Here the CDR3 DNA reads TGTGCCAGCAGCTTATGGGGAAATCAGCCCCAGCATTTT. The genes are TRBV7-3 and TRBJ1-5; D is unclear. Germline CDR1 SGHTA, CDR2 FQGTGA. This CDR3 spans 13 amino acids. Trimming shortened V by 2 bases and J by 4 bases, and 6 bases separated the two germline ends. Based on the CDR3 plus reference TRBV7-3 and TRBJ1-5, the full variable domain is GAGVSQTPSNKVTEKGKYVELRCDPISGHTALYWYRQSLGQGPEFLIYFQGTGAADDSGLPNDRFFAVRPEGSVSTLKIQRTERGDSAVYLCASSLWGNQPQHFGDGTRLSIL.

V and J are TRBV5-1 and TRBJ2-1; D remains ambiguous. The CDR3 loop spans 15 amino acids. CDR1 and CDR2 (germline): SGHRS, YFSETQ. The V and J ends lost 1 base and 4 bases respectively, with 12 bases between them. The CDR3 DNA is TGCGCCAGCAGCTTGTGGCAGGCTGAATACAATGAGCAGTTCTTC. Amino acids: CASSLWQAEYNEQFF.

The genes are TRBV15 and TRBJ1-2, with D hard to call. The CDR3 is 17 residues long. The ends were cut back, 0 bases at V and 6 bases at J, with 20 bases in the middle. CDR1 is LNHNV and CDR2 is YYDKDF in the germline V gene (reference sequence). The CDR3: CATSRDSADGRPDGYTF. The CDR3 nucleotides read TGTGCCACCAGCAGAGATTCCGCGGACGGGCGTCCTGATGGCTACACCTTC.

The gene calls are TRBV5-1 and TRBJ2-4, with 7 bases lining up with TRBD1. This CDR3 contains 14 residues. Losses at the gene ends were 0 bases for V and 11 bases for J; bases not matched to a gene: 8. Germline-derived CDR1 and CDR2 are SGHRS and YFSETQ. CDR3 in DNA: TGCGCCAGCAGCTTGGCCCAGGGGGAAAGCGTTCAGTACTTC. It codes for CASSLAQGESVQYF. The full variable domain, with the rest looked up from reference TRBV5-1 and TRBJ2-4, is KAGVTQTPRYLIKTRGQQVTLSCSPISGHRSVSWYQQTPGQGLQFLFEYFSETQRNKGNFPGRFSGRQFSNSRSEMNVSTLELGDSALYLCASSLAQGESVQYFGAGTRLSVL.

The chain joins TRBV19 to TRBJ2-1; 9 nucleotides line up with TRBD1. Germline V gives CDR1 LNHDA, CDR2 SQIVND (reference sequence). The CDR3 contains 16 residues. V trimming: 6 bases; J trimming: 10 bases; junction bases outside the gene matches: 16. CDR3 protein: CASRKVQPTGGEEQFF. DNA of the CDR3: TGTGCCAGTAGGAAAGTACAACCGACAGGGGGTGAGGAGCAGTTCTTC.

The rearrangement links TRBV2 to TRBJ2-3; D may be TRBD1 (7 bases). CDR3 size: 15 residues. Trimming removed 7 bases at V and 4 bases at J, with 18 bases between. Looked up from germline, CDR1 is SNHLY and CDR2 is FYNNEI. CDR3 nucleotides: TGTGCCAGCAATGAGGGAGGAACAGGGGCAGATACGCAGTATTTT. Translated, it gives CASNEGGTGADTQYF.

This clone was seen a single time. The rearrangement links TRBV4-2 to TRBJ2-3; 10 positions match TRBD2. This CDR3 is 16 amino acids long. Germline V gene data show CDR1 as LGHNA and CDR2 as YNFKEQ. The J segment lost 5 bases and the V segment lost 0 bases, leaving 5 bases of the junction unmatched. CDR3 region: CASSQEGTSVVDTQYF. CDR3 sequence (DNA): TGTGCCAGCAGCCAAGAAGGGACTAGCGTGGTAGATACGCAGTATTTT.

This chain joins TRBV2 and TRBJ1-1, with D hard to call. V gave up 3 bases and J gave up 4 bases, with 6 bases separating them. Per germline, CDR1 SNHLY and CDR2 FYNNEI. This CDR3 comprises 12 residues. CDR3 DNA: TGTGCCAGCAGTGACGGTCGCACTGAAGCTTTCTTT. Translated: CASSDGRTEAFF.

The rearrangement joins TRBV7-6 to TRBJ1-3, with D possibly being TRBD1 (6 bases). The V end was cut by 8 bases, the J end by 0 bases, with 23 bases between. Germline CDR1 reads SGHVS; CDR2 reads FNYEAQ. CDR3 length: 18 amino acids. CDR3 DNA: TGTGCCAGCTTCGGGACATCGATTTTCGGCCTCTCTGGAAACACCATATATTTT. This translates into CASFGTSIFGLSGNTIYF.

The chain is built from TRBV7-2 and TRBJ1-2; D unclear. The CDR3 is made up of 15 amino acids. V was cut by 2 bases and J by 2 bases, with 12 bases left in between. From germline, CDR1 is SGHTA and CDR2 FQGNSA. CDR3 nucleotide sequence: TGTGCCAGCAGCTTATCTATGGGCAACAACTATGGCTACACCTTC. Protein sequence: CASSLSMGNNYGYTF.

This clone was found once. This chain joins TRBV3-1 (or the pseudogene TRBV3-2) and TRBJ1-5; tentatively, D is TRBD1 (5 bases). The CDR3 has 15 amino acids. The germline CDR1 and CDR2 sequences are LGHDT and YNNKEL (reference sequence). Between the trimmed V and J ends, which lost 0 bases and 7 bases, there was a span of 13 bases. The CDR3 spells CASSQDSGGGQPQHF. CDR3 DNA sequence: TGTGCCAGCAGCCAAGATAGTGGGGGTGGCCAGCCCCAGCATTTT.

The V gene is TRBV3-1 (or the pseudogene TRBV3-2), the J gene TRBJ1-2, with 8 bases lining up with TRBD1. Unmatched junction bases numbered 5, after V lost 1 base and J lost 4 bases. The CDR3 loop spans 15 amino acids. CDR1 and CDR2 (germline): LGHDT, YNNKEL (reference sequence). DNA of the CDR3: TGTGCCAGCAGCCAAGCGGCTCAGGGGGCCTATGGCTACACCTTC. Translation gives CASSQAAQGAYGYTF.

J is TRBJ1-5 and V is TRBV6-5, with TRBD1 as a possible D gene (5 bases). Germline CDR1 MNHEY, CDR2 SVGAGI. The CDR3 runs 14 residues. V was trimmed by 4 bases and J by 7 bases, leaving 14 bases between them. CDR3 coding DNA: TGTGCCAGCAGTTGGGGTCTACAGGAACAGCCCCAGCATTTT. It translates to CASSWGLQEQPQHF.

This clone was counted only a few times. The chain couples TRBV10-1 to TRBJ2-2; 7 bases line up with TRBD2. The CDR3 is 17 residues long. Germline assignment: CDR1 WNHNN and CDR2 SYGVQD (reference sequence). Trimming cost V 0 bases and J 1 base; bases outside gene matches: 5. The CDR3 sequence is CASSESAGEGNTGELFF. CDR3 sequence (DNA): TGCGCCAGCAGTGAGTCGGCGGGAGAGGGGAACACCGGGGAGCTGTTTTTT.

The V gene is TRBV12-5, the J gene TRBJ2-3; D is ambiguous. Germline V gives CDR1 LGHNT, CDR2 FRNRAP. Trimming took 3 bases from V and 6 from J, leaving 4 bases between them. The length of the CDR3 is 11 residues. CDR3 protein: CASGFGDTQYF. DNA for the CDR3: TGTGCTAGTGGTTTTGGGGATACGCAGTATTTT.

This clone was recorded only once. The chain is built from TRBV3-1 (or the pseudogene TRBV3-2) and TRBJ2-5; 14 nucleotides agree with TRBD2. In germline, CDR1 is LGHDT, CDR2 YNNKEL (reference sequence). The CDR3 has 22 amino acids. Trimming at V came to 0 bases and at J to 5 bases, leaving 20 bases not matched to a gene. CDR3 in DNA: TGTGCCAGCAGCCAAGAAGGGAGCGAGGGACTAGCGGGAGTAGGGGCCTTGGAGACCCAGTACTTC. It encodes CASSQEGSEGLAGVGALETQYF.

Here the CDR3 reads CASSTTGDGYTF. As DNA, the CDR3 is TGTGCCAGCAGTACGACAGGTGACGGCTACACCTTC. This sequence joins TRBV27 and TRBJ1-2, with D possibly being TRBD1 (6 bases). V shed 5 bases and J shed 8 bases, with 12 bases lying between them. Germline-derived CDR1 and CDR2 are MNHEY and SMNVEV (reference sequence). The CDR3 has 12 residues.

The rearrangement links TRBV2 to TRBJ1-2; D remains ambiguous. The CDR3 spans 13 residues. Germline CDR1 reads SNHLY; CDR2 reads FYNNEI. V shed 4 bases and J shed 5 bases, with 11 bases lying between them. The chain's CDR3 is CASSGRGSYGYTF. The CDR3 nucleotides are TGTGCCAGCAGTGGGCGGGGATCATATGGCTACACCTTC. Full variable domain (remainder filled in from reference TRBV2 and TRBJ1-2): EPEVTQTPSHQVTQMGQEVILRCVPISNHLYFYWYRQILGQKVEFLVSFYNNEISEKSEIFDDQFSVERPDGSNFTLKIRSTKLEDSAMYFCASSGRGSYGYTFGSGTRLTVV.

The chain couples TRBV4-1 to TRBJ1-2; TRBD1 is a possible D gene (5 bases). Per germline, CDR1 MGHRA and CDR2 YSYEKL. The CDR3 is 14 amino acids. The V end was cut by 5 bases, the J end by 8 bases, with 18 bases between. The CDR3 DNA is TGCGCCAGCAGCGCCCCGGGACGGAGGCTCGGCTACACCTTC. Translating it yields CASSAPGRRLGYTF.

V gene TRBV14 combines with J gene TRBJ2-7; no reliable D call. Germline V gene data show CDR1 as SGHDN and CDR2 as FVKESK. CDR3 length equals 13 residues. V was clipped by 1 base and J by 3 bases, with 7 bases between them. CDR3 protein: CASSQGDIYEQYF. The CDR3 DNA reads TGTGCCAGCAGCCAAGGAGACATCTACGAGCAGTACTTC.

This clone turned up a few times. V is TRBV6-5 and J is TRBJ2-3, with 8 bases that match TRBD1. With 2 bases clipped from V and 1 base from J, the junction kept 2 bases outside the gene matches. CDR1 and CDR2 (germline): MNHEY, SVGAGI. The CDR3 has 15 residues. The CDR3 loop reads CASSYAGQGTDTQYF. CDR3 nucleotide sequence: TGTGCCAGCAGTTACGCGGGACAGGGCACAGATACGCAGTATTTT.

This clone came up once. The rearrangement links TRBV20-1 to TRBJ1-2; D gene unclear. Germline CDR1 is DFQATT and CDR2 is SNEGSKA (reference sequence). The V gene lost 3 bases and the J gene lost 4 bases, with 9 bases spanning the gap. The CDR3 totals 12 residues. This CDR3 is CSASEGTYGYTF. CDR3 nucleotides: TGCAGTGCTAGTGAGGGAACCTATGGCTACACCTTC.

This clone was observed a single time. This chain uses TRBV10-3 with TRBJ2-1; 8 bases agree with TRBD1. The V gene's germline CDR1 is ENHRY and CDR2 SYGVKD. V was clipped by 3 bases and J by 6 bases; unmatched bases: 10. This CDR3 has 16 residues. The CDR3 here is CAISDETGARFNEQFF. For the CDR3, the DNA is TGTGCCATCAGTGACGAGACAGGGGCGAGGTTCAATGAGCAGTTCTTC.

The genes are TRBV5-1 and TRBJ2-7; TRBD2 matches 16 bases. Germline assignment: CDR1 SGHRS and CDR2 YFSETQ. The V gene end was trimmed by 4 bases and the J gene end by 5 bases; junction bases not matched to a gene: 6. This CDR3 is 16 amino acids long. CDR3 in amino acids: CASSKGLAGGTNEQYF. The CDR3 nucleotides read TGCGCCAGCAGCAAGGGACTAGCGGGAGGGACCAACGAGCAGTACTTC.

The chain carries TRBV28 and TRBJ1-2; the D gene is possibly TRBD1 (6 bases). V lost 6 bases and J lost 6, with 14 bases in between. Looked up from germline, CDR1 is MDHEN and CDR2 is SYDVKM. The CDR3 runs to 13 residues. The CDR3 region is CASSLRGEDGYTF. CDR3 in DNA: TGTGCCAGCAGCCTCAGGGGCGAAGATGGCTACACCTTC.

The rearrangement links TRBV11-2 to TRBJ1-1; 10 bases fit TRBD1. The junction had 3 bases not matched to a gene; V was cut back by 4 bases and J by 4 bases. CDR1 is SGHAT and CDR2 is FQNNGV in the germline V gene. This CDR3 region has 14 residues. The CDR3 DNA is TGTGCCAGCAGCTCGGACAGGGGGATCACTGAAGCTTTCTTT. It translates to CASSSDRGITEAFF.

This clone was counted a single time. This chain's CDR3 is CASSPGGVLAGNYEQYF. In DNA, the CDR3 is TGCGCCAGCAGCCCGGGGGGCGTCCTGGCGGGGAACTACGAGCAGTACTTC. The chain uses TRBV5-1 and TRBJ2-7; possibly TRBD2 for D (7 bases). Germline-derived CDR1 and CDR2 are SGHRS and YFSETQ. The CDR3 is 17 residues long. Trimming pared 4 bases from V and 3 bases from J, leaving 23 bases between. The full variable domain, completed using reference TRBV5-1 and TRBJ2-7, is KAGVTQTPRYLIKTRGQQVTLSCSPISGHRSVSWYQQTPGQGLQFLFEYFSETQRNKGNFPGRFSGRQFSNSRSEMNVSTLELGDSALYLCASSPGGVLAGNYEQYFGPGTRLTVT.

As regards this clone: At one boundary the junction diverges from the germline segment, which might be a read error. V usage is TRBV28 and J usage is TRBJ1-5; TRBD1 agrees at 10 bases. CDR3 length equals 14 residues. CDR1 is MDHEN and CDR2 is SYDVKM in the germline V gene. The CDR3 DNA follows: TGTGCCAGCAGTCCGGGGACAGGGGATCATCCCCAGCATTTT. Protein: CASSPGTGDHPQHF.

The chain couples TRBV28 to TRBJ1-2, with 12 bases lining up with TRBD1. Trimming cost V 3 bases and J 8 bases; bases outside gene matches: 7. The CDR3 is made up of 15 amino acids. CDR1 and CDR2 (germline): MDHEN, SYDVKM. The CDR3 sequence: CASSFGTGGARGYTF. The CDR3, as DNA: TGTGCCAGCAGTTTCGGGACAGGGGGCGCAAGGGGCTACACCTTC.

The rearrangement joins TRBV7-9 to TRBJ1-4; D is unclear. Germline V gives CDR1 SEHNR, CDR2 FQNEAQ (reference sequence). This CDR3 region has 15 residues. V was clipped by 3 bases and J by 6 bases, with 14 bases between them. The CDR3 bases are TGTGCCAGCAGCTTGGGAGGAGGTCGCCATGAAAAACTGTTTTTT. This translates into CASSLGGGRHEKLFF.

The chain carries TRBV2 and TRBJ1-2; 11 nucleotides align to TRBD1. Trimming took 6 bases from V and 7 from J; bases not matched to a gene: 7. Germline-derived CDR1 and CDR2 are SNHLY and FYNNEI. The CDR3 is made up of 14 amino acids. The CDR3 protein is CASRGQGEKSGYTF. The CDR3, as DNA: TGTGCCAGCAGGGGACAGGGGGAGAAAAGTGGCTACACCTTC.